These 10 T cell receptor beta chains share one sample of origin, sequenced in a study of PD-1 blockade in mismatch repair-deficient tumors. TCRdb's copy holds only in-frame clones and misses some; the assay was immunoSEQ multiplex PCR. The table lists some 100,000 clones, over 65% of them singletons, with approximately 6.8% in the top ten. The sequencing used peripheral blood, collected roughly 36 weeks after starting pembrolizumab. Source of these receptors: an adult with mismatch repair-deficient cancer.

The chain couples TRBV29-1 to TRBJ1-2; D unresolved. Trimming stripped 2 bases from V and 2 bases from J, with 3 bases between. The CDR3 is made up of 11 amino acids. The germline V gene encodes CDR1 SQVTM and CDR2 ANQGSEA. The DNA for the CDR3 is TGCAGCGTTGAAAGCAACTATGGCTACACCTTC. Its translation is CSVESNYGYTF.

This chain uses TRBV30 with TRBJ2-7, with a tentative D call TRBD2 (5 bases). In germline, CDR1 is GTSNPN, CDR2 SVGIG (reference sequence). CDR3 length equals 14 residues. The V end lost 2 bases, the J end lost 7 bases, and 18 bases lay between the germline ends. The CDR3 loop reads CAWSSGGAPREQYF. The CDR3 coding sequence is TGTGCCTGGAGTTCCGGAGGAGCCCCGAGGGAGCAGTACTTC.

The chain combines TRBV25-1 with TRBJ2-7; the D call may be TRBD1 or TRBD2 (5 bases each). Germline CDR1 is MGHDK and CDR2 is SYGVNS. V lost 5 bases to trimming and J lost 2 bases, with 16 bases between them. The CDR3 is 15 amino acids. The DNA for the CDR3 is TGTGCCAGCAGTAATGACGGGACCGCTGCCTACGAGCAGTACTTC. Translated, it gives CASSNDGTAAYEQYF.

This clone has just one count. The chain combines TRBV4-1 with TRBJ2-7; 9 nucleotides align to TRBD1. Germline loops: CDR1 MGHRA, CDR2 YSYEKL. With 3 bases clipped from V and 2 bases from J, the junction kept 8 bases outside the gene matches. This CDR3 region has 16 residues. The CDR3 DNA sequence: TGCGCCAGCAGCCACCGGGACAGGGCCCTCCCCTACGAGCAGTACTTC. Its translation: CASSHRDRALPYEQYF.

The genes are TRBV4-1 and TRBJ2-1; 7 positions agree with TRBD1. Germline trimming cut 3 bases from V and 5 bases from J; bases unmatched to any gene: 4. This CDR3 is 14 amino acids long. Looked up from germline, CDR1 is MGHRA and CDR2 is YSYEKL. The CDR3 sequence: CASSHLDRNNEQFF. The DNA of the CDR3 is TGCGCCAGCAGCCACCTGGACAGGAACAATGAGCAGTTCTTC.

The sample holds one count of this clone. In nucleotides, the CDR3 is TGTGCCAGCAGCTCATTCACTGGGGCCAACGTCCTGACTTTC. It is translated as CASSSFTGANVLTF. The V gene is TRBV9, the J gene TRBJ2-6; D is ambiguous. CDR1 and CDR2 (germline): SGDLS, YYNGEE. There are 14 residues in the CDR3. V was shortened by 4 bases and J by 2 bases, with 7 bases between the two germline ends.

The chain couples TRBV28 to TRBJ2-3, with a possible D match to TRBD1 (6 bases). The CDR3 has 13 amino acids. The V end was cut by 6 bases, the J end by 6 bases, with 13 bases between. Germline V gives CDR1 MDHEN, CDR2 SYDVKM. In nucleotides, the CDR3 is TGTGCCAGCAGAAAACAGGGCTCGGATACGCAGTATTTT. Its translation is CASRKQGSDTQYF.

The V call is TRBV5-6, the J call TRBJ2-5, with unresolved D. Trimming stripped 2 bases from V and 1 base from J, with 6 bases between. CDR3 length: 13 amino acids. Germline V gene data show CDR1 as SGHDT and CDR2 as YYEEEE. CDR3 amino acids: CASSFGTQETQYF. The CDR3 bases are TGTGCCAGCAGCTTTGGTACCCAAGAGACCCAGTACTTC. The full variable domain, with the rest looked up from reference TRBV5-6 and TRBJ2-5, is DAGVTQSPTHLIKTRGQQVTLRCSPKSGHDTVSWYQQALGQGPQFIFQYYEEEERQRGNFPDRFSGHQFPNYSSELNVNALLLGDSALYLCASSFGTQETQYFGPGTRLLVL.

The chain joins TRBV7-3 to TRBJ2-2; 8 positions agree with TRBD2. The ends lost 3 bases at V and 6 bases at J; junction bases unmatched: 6. From germline, CDR1 is SGHTA and CDR2 FQGTGA. The CDR3 consists of 15 residues. The CDR3 here is CASSFSGSTPGELFF. The CDR3 nucleotides read TGTGCCAGCAGCTTCAGCGGGAGTACCCCCGGGGAGCTGTTTTTT.

V is TRBV6-1 and J is TRBJ2-5; 7 bases are a match to TRBD1. The J segment lost 7 bases and the V segment lost 2 bases, leaving 10 bases of the junction unmatched. Per germline, CDR1 MNHNS and CDR2 SASEGT. This CDR3 comprises 15 residues. CDR3 residues: CASSESGTDHGTQYF. CDR3 DNA sequence: TGTGCCAGCAGTGAATCAGGGACAGACCACGGGACCCAGTACTTC.